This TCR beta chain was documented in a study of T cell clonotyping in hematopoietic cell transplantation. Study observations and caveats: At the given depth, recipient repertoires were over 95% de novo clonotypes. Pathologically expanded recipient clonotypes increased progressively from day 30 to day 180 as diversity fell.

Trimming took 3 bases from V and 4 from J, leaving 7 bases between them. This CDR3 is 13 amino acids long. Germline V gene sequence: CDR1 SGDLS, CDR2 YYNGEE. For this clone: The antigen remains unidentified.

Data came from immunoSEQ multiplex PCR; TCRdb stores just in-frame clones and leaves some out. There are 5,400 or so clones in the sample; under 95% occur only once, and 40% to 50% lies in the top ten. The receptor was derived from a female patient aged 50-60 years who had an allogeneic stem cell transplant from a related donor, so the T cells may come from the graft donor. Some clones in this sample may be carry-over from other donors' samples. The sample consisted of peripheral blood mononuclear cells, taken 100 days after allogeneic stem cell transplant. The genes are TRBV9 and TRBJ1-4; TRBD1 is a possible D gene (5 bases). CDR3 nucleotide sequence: TGTGCCAGCAGCGGACAGCATAATGAAAAACTGTTTTTT. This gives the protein CASSGQHNEKLFF. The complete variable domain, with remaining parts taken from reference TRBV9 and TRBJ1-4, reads DSGVTQTPKHLITATGQRVTLRCSPRSGDLSVYWYQQSLDQGLQFLIQYYNGEERAKGNILERFSAQQFPDLHSELNLSSLELGDSALYFCASSGQHNEKLFFGSGTQLSVL.